The clone carrying this TCR beta chain has at least ten counts. Its antigen is unidentified. The CDR3 is made up of 18 amino acids. From germline, CDR1 is SGHVS and CDR2 FQNEAQ. Germline trimming cut 4 bases from V and 4 bases from J; bases unmatched to any gene: 12. This entry belongs to a study of T cell repertoires in cytomegalovirus infection. Looking at the study overall: In public TCR beta signatures, there were indications of both CMV infection and matching HLA type. Study-wide results and limits: Clonotypes of TCR beta that were HLA-C-restricted and CMV-specific dominated the ex vivo response. Cumulated frequencies of public TCR beta families served to identify carriers of CMV plus the relevant HLA.

TCRdb independently ran MiXCR on the reads; one entry per CDR3 protein. Of 120,000 to 150,000 distinct CDR3 sequences listed, about 6% are singletons. The TCR was taken from a human donor in good health (CMV status not recorded). Some clones in this sample may be carry-over from other donors' samples. Source material: PBMCs. The rearrangement joins TRBV7-8 to TRBJ2-5; the match to TRBD2 covers 13 bases. The CDR3 reads CASSSPGTSGVGRETQYF. CDR3 bases: TGTGCCAGCAGCTCCCCCGGGACTAGCGGGGTGGGTAGAGAGACCCAGTACTTC.